These T cell receptor beta chains were read from a single sample in a study of T cells in Graves' hyperthyroidism and ophthalmopathy. From the multiplex PCR reads, TCRdb called clonotypes with MiXCR, one entry per CDR3 protein. The sample holds roughly 740,000 distinct CDR3 sequences, roughly 15% seen once. The specimen was blood. The source of these receptors is a young man with Graves' hyperthyroidism. Each CDR3 is given with its conserved first and last residue. D genes are given only for firm matches. The listing skips clone size in some rows; elsewhere it reads once, few, many or a size class.

abundance	d_gene	v_gene	j_gene	CDR3nt	CDR3aa
-	-	TRBV6-1	TRBJ2-7	TGTGCCAGCAGCAAGATCTACAATGAGCAGTACTTC	CASSKIYNEQYF
once	-	TRBV15	TRBJ2-3	TGTGCCACCAGCAGTGCAGAGACAGATACGCAGTATTTT	CATSSAETDTQYF
few	TRBD1	TRBV7-9	TRBJ1-1	TGTGCCAGCAGCTTAGGTCCTACAGGGGGTTTGACTGAAGCTTTCTTT	CASSLGPTGGLTEAFF
-	-	TRBV18	TRBJ2-5	TGTGCCAGCTCACCACCGGGACATCAAGGAGGGACCCAGTACTTC	CASSPPGHQGGTQYF
many	TRBD2	TRBV2	TRBJ2-3	TGTGCCAGCAGGGCTAGCGGGAGTAGGACAGATACGCAGTATTTT	CASRASGSRTDTQYF
many	-	TRBV7-8	TRBJ2-1	TGTGCCAGCAGCGGATTTCCGCCTGTCGATGAGCAGTTCTTC	CASSGFPPVDEQFF
many	-	TRBV12-3/TRBV12-4	TRBJ2-1	TGTGCCAGCAGTTTAAGTGGGAGGAATGAGCAGTTCTTC	CASSLSGRNEQFF
-	-	TRBV20-1	TRBJ2-1	TGCAGTGCTAGAGATAATGTGAGGCACGAGCAGTTCTTC	CSARDNVRHEQFF
few	-	TRBV19	TRBJ2-5	TGTGCCAGTAGTATGCGGTACGGGGCAGAGACCCAGTACTTC	CASSMRYGAETQYF
-	-	TRBV5-1	TRBJ2-1	TGCGCCAGCAGCTCCTTGGCGGGCCCCTCCTACAATGAGCAGTTCTTC	CASSSLAGPSYNEQFF
-	TRBD2	TRBV29-1	TRBJ2-5	TGCAGCGTTGAGGGGGAGGGGCCACAAGAGACCCAGTACTTC	CSVEGEGPQETQYF
-	-	TRBV7-3	TRBJ1-6	TGTGCCAGCAGCGGGGGGCGAAGCTCACCCCTCCACTTT	CASSGGRSSPLHF
-	-	TRBV4-2	TRBJ2-1	TGTGCCAGCAGCCAAGAGGGTAAGGAGCGAACCTACAATGAGCAGTTCTTC	CASSQEGKERTYNEQFF
-	-	TRBV12-5	TRBJ1-1	TGTGCTACCTGTTCAGCGGCGAAGCCCGATGAAGCTTTCTTT	CATCSAAKPDEAFF
-	-	TRBV7-3	TRBJ1-2	TGTGCCAGCAGCTTATTCCCAGGCACTGACTATGGCTACACCTTC	CASSLFPGTDYGYTF
few	TRBD2	TRBV20-1	TRBJ2-1	TGCAGTGCTAGTGGGGGAACTAGCGATATCTCCTACAATGAGCAGTTCTTC	CSASGGTSDISYNEQFF
many	TRBD2	TRBV11-1	TRBJ2-3	TGTGCCAGCACCACGGGGGGGCGTGGCACAGATACGCAGTATTTT	CASTTGGRGTDTQYF
many	-	TRBV11-2	TRBJ2-7	TGTGCCAGCAGCTTCGGATACCGCTACGAGCAGTACTTC	CASSFGYRYEQYF
-	TRBD2	TRBV7-9	TRBJ2-3	TGTGTCGGAGAAGCGGGAGGGGGCACAGATACGCAGTATTTT	CVGEAGGGTDTQYF
many	TRBD1	TRBV18	TRBJ2-7	TGTGCCAGCTCACCGACAGGGGGCTACGAGCAGTACTTC	CASSPTGGYEQYF
many	-	TRBV27	TRBJ2-7	TGTGCCAGCAGTTTAAATGGACAGATCTACGAGCAGTACTTC	CASSLNGQIYEQYF
many	TRBD2	TRBV2	TRBJ2-3	TGTGCCAGCAGTCTAGCGGTCCACACAGATACGCAGTATTTT	CASSLAVHTDTQYF
many	TRBD1	TRBV11-2	TRBJ1-2	TGTGCCAGCAGCCTAGACAGGGCCCGCGGCTACACCTTC	CASSLDRARGYTF
many	-	TRBV11-2	TRBJ2-7	TGTGCCAGCACATCGGGCAGGGGTGCCTACGAGCAGTACTTC	CASTSGRGAYEQYF
many	-	TRBV30	TRBJ2-2	TGTGCCTGGAGTGTAGGGCTAGCCGCCACCGGGGAGCTGTTTTTT	CAWSVGLAATGELFF
-	-	TRBV7-2	TRBJ1-3	TGTGCCAGCAGCTTGGGGCAGGGTGGAACTGGAAACACCATATATTTT	CASSLGQGGTGNTIYF
-	-	TRBV9	TRBJ2-4	TGTGCCAGCAGCCCCACGGCGGCCGCCAAAAACATTCAGTACTTC	CASSPTAAAKNIQYF